This T cell receptor beta chain stems from a study of blood T cell repertoires in COVID-19. TCRdb's copy holds only in-frame clones and misses some; the assay was immunoSEQ multiplex PCR. This sample has approximately 69,000 clones, with 81% found just once. This CDR3 has 12 residues. The V end was cut by 6 bases, the J end by 7 bases, with 12 bases between. Germline V CDR1 and CDR2: SQVTM, ANQGSEA. The TCR comes from a woman in her seventies with acute or convalescent COVID-19. The chain links TRBV29-1 to TRBJ1-4; D gene unclear. Sequenced sample: peripheral blood. CDR3 amino acids: CSVVSGGEKLFF. The CDR3, as DNA: TGCAGCGTGGTCTCGGGTGGTGAAAAACTGTTTTTT.